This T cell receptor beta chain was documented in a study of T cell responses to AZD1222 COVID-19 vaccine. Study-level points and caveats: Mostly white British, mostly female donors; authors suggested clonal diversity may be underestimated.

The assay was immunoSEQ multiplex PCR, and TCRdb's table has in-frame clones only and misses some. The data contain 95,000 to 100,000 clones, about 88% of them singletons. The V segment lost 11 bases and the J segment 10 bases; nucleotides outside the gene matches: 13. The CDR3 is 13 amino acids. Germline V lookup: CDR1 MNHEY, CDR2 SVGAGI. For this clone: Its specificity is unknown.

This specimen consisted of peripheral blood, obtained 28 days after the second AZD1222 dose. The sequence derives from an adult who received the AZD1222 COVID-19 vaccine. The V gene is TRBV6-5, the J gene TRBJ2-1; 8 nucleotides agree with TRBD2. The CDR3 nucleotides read TGTGCCGGTCGAGCGGGAGATCGGCGGGAGCAGTTCTTC. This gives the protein CAGRAGDRREQFF.